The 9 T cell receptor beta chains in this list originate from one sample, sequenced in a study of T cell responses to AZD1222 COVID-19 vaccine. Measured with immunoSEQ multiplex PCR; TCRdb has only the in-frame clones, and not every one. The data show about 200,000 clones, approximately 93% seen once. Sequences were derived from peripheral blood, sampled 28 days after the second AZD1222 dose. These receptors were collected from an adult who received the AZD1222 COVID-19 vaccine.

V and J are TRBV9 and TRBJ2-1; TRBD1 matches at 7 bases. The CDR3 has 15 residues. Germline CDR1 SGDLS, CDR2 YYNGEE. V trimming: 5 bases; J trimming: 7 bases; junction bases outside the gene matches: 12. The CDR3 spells CASSAGTAIFNEQFF. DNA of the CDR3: TGTGCCAGCAGTGCCGGGACAGCAATTTTTAATGAGCAGTTCTTC.

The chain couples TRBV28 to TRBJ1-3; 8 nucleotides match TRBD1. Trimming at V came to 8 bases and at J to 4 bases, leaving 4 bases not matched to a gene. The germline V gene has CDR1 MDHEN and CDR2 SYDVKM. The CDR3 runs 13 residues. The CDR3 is CASQQGGGNTIYF. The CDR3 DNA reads TGTGCCAGCCAACAGGGGGGAGGAAACACCATATATTTT.

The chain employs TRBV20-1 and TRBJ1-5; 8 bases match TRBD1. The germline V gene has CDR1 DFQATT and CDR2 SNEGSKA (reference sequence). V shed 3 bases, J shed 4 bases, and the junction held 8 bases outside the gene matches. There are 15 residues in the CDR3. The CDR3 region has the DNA TGCAGTGCTAGTTCGGACAGGGAATCGAATCAGCCCCAGCATTTT. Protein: CSASSDRESNQPQHF.

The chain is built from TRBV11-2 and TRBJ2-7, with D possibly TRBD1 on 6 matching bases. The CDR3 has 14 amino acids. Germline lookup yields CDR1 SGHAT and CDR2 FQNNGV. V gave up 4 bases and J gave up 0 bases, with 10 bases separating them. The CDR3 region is CASSSDRISYEQYF. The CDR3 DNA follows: TGTGCCAGCAGCTCAGACAGGATCTCCTACGAGCAGTACTTC.

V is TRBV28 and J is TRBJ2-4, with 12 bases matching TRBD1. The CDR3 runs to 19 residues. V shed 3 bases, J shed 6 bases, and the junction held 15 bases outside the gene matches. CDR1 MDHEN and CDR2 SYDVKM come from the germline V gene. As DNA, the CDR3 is TGTGCCAGCAGTTTTCGCGGGACAGGGGGCTTGACGGCGGGAAACATTCAGTACTTC. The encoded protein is CASSFRGTGGLTAGNIQYF.

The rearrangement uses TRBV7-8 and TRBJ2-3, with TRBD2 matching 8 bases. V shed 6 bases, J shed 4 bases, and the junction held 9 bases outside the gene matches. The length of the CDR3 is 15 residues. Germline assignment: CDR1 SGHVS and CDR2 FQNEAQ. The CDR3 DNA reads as TGTGCCAGCAGGCTTAGTCGGGGGGGCTCAGATACGCAGTATTTT. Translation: CASRLSRGGSDTQYF.

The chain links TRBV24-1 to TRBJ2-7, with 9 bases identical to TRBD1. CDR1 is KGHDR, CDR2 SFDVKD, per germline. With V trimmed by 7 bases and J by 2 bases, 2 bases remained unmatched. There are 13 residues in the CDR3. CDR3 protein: CATRGQGTYEQYF. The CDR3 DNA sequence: TGTGCCACCAGGGGACAGGGAACCTACGAGCAGTACTTC.

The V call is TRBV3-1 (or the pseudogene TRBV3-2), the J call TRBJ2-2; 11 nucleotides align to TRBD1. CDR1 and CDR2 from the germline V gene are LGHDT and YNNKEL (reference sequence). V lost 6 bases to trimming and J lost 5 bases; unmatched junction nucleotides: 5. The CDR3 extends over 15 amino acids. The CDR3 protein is CASRMGTGGTGELFF. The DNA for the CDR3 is TGTGCCAGCAGGATGGGGACAGGGGGGACCGGGGAGCTGTTTTTT.

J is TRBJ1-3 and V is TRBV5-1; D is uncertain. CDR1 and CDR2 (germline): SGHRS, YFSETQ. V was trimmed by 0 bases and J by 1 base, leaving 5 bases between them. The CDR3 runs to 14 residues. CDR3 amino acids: CASSLVSSGNTIYF. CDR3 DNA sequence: TGCGCCAGCAGCTTGGTATCGTCTGGAAACACCATATATTTT.